This section outlines one TCR beta chain sequence together with its context. Original processing methods: Amplifying reference gene primers gave estimates of nucleated cell counts. The method was immunoSEQ multiplex PCR; TCRdb's version includes in-frame clones alone and lacks a portion of them. V, J and clone size derive from that table, while D and trimming were established from the DNA sequence. Among under 200,000 clones, around nine tenths were seen once, and the ten largest hold approximately 0.5%. The source of the sample is a study of blood T cell repertoires in COVID-19. About the study: Samples taken during acute and convalescent COVID-19 were collected in the United States, Italy and Spain.

This sequence was found in a man between 45 and 60 years old with acute or convalescent COVID-19. The sequenced sample was peripheral blood.

CDR3 nucleotide sequence: TGTGCCAGCACCACGGGGGATCTGGGCAATCAGCCCCAGCATTTT. The encoded protein is CASTTGDLGNQPQHF. The J gene is TRBJ1-5, the V gene TRBV6-6; the D gene is possibly TRBD1 (5 bases). In germline, CDR1 is MNHNY, CDR2 SVGAGI (reference sequence). V lost 7 bases and J lost 2, with 15 bases in between. This CDR3 is 15 amino acids long.